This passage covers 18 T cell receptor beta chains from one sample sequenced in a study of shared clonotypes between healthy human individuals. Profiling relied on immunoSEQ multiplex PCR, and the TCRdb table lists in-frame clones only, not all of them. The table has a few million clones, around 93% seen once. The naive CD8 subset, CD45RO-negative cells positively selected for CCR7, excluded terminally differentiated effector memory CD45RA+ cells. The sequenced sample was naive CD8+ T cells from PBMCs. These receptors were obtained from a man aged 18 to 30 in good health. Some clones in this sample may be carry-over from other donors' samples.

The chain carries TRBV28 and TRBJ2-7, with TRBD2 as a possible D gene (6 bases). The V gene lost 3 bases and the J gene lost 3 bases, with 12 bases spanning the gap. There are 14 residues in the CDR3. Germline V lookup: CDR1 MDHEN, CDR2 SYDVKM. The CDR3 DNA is TGTGCCAGCAGTTTTACGCGGGATCTCTACGAGCAGTACTTC. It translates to CASSFTRDLYEQYF.

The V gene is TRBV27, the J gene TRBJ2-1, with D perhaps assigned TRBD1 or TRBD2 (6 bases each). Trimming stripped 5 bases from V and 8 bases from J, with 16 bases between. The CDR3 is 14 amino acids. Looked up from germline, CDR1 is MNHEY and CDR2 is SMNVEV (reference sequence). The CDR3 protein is CASSTTNRGDEQFF. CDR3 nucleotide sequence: TGTGCCAGCAGTACGACAAATAGGGGGGATGAGCAGTTCTTC.

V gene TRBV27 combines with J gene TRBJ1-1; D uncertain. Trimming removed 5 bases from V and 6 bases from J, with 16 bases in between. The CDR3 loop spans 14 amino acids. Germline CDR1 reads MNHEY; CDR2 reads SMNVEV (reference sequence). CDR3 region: CASSLGWGFAEAFF. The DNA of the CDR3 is TGTGCCAGCAGTCTCGGTTGGGGTTTCGCTGAAGCTTTCTTT.

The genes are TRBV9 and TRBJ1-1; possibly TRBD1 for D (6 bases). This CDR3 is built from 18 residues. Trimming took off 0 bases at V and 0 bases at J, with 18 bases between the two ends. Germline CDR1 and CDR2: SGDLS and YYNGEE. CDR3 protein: CASSVGHRDGQLNTEAFF. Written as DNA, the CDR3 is TGTGCCAGCAGCGTAGGACACAGGGATGGACAGTTGAACACTGAAGCTTTCTTT.

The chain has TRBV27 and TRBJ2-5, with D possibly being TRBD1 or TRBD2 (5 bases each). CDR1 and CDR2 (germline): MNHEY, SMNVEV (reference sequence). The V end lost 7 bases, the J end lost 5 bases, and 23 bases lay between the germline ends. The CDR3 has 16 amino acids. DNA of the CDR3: TGTGCCAGCATCGGGGCAGGAGGTTGGCAAGCGGAGACCCAGTACTTC. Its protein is CASIGAGGWQAETQYF.

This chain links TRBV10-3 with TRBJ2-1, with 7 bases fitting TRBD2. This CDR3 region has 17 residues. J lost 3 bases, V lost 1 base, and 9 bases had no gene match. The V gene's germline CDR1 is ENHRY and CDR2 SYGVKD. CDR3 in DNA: TGTGCCATCAGTGAGTTGCTTCCGGCTAGCGGCTACAATGAGCAGTTCTTC. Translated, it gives CAISELLPASGYNEQFF.

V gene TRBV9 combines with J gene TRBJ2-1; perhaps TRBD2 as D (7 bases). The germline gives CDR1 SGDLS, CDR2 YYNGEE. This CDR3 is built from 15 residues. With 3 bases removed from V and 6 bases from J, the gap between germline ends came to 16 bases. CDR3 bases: TGTGCCAGCAGCGAAGCGGGGAGCAGGGGCAATGAGCAGTTCTTC. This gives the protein CASSEAGSRGNEQFF.

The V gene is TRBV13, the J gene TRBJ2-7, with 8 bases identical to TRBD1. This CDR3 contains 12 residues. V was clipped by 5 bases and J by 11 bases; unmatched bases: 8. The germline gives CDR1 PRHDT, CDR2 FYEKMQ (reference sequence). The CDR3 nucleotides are TGTGCCAGCAGCGTTCGCCCGGGACAGGAGTACTTC. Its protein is CASSVRPGQEYF.

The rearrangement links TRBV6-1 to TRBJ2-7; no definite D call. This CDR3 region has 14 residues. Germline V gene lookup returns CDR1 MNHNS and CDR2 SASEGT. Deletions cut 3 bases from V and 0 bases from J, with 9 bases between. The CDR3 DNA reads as TGTGCCAGCAGTGACACCTTAAGCTCCTACGAGCAGTACTTC. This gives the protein CASSDTLSSYEQYF.

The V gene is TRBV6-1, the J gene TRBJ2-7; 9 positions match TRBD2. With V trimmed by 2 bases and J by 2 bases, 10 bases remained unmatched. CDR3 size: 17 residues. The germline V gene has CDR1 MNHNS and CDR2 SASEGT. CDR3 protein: CASSESSGTRYPYEQYF. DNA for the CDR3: TGTGCCAGCAGTGAATCTAGCGGGACCCGGTACCCCTACGAGCAGTACTTC.

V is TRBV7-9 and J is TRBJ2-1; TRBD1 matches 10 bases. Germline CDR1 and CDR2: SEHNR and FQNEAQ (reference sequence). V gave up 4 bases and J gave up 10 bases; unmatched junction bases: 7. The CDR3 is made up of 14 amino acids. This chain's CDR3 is CASSSWTGGNEQFF. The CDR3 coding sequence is TGTGCCAGCAGCTCTTGGACAGGGGGGAACGAGCAGTTCTTC.

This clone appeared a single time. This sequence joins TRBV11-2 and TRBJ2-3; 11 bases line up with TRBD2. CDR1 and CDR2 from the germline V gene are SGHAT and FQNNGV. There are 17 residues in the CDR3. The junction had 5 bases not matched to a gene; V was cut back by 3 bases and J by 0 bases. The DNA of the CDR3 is TGTGCCAGCAGCTTTCTAGCGGGAGGCCCTAGCACAGATACGCAGTATTTT. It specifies CASSFLAGGPSTDTQYF.

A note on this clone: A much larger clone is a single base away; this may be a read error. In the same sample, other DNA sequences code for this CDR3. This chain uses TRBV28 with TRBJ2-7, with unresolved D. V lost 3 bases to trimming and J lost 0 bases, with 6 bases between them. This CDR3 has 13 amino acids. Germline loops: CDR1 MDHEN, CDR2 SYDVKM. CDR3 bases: TGTGCCAGCAGTTTGTGGAGCTCCTACGAGCAGTACTTC. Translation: CASSLWSSYEQYF.

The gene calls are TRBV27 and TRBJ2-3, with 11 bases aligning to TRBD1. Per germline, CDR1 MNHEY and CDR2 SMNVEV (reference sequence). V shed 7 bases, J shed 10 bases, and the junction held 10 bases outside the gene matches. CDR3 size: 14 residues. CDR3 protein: CASTPGTGGLAQYF. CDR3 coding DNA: TGTGCCAGCACCCCCGGGACAGGGGGGTTGGCGCAGTATTTT.

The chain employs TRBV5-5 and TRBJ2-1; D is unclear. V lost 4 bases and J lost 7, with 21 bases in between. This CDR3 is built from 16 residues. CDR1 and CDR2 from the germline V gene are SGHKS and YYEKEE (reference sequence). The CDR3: CASSTAPYPMGNEQFF. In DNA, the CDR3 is TGTGCCAGCAGCACAGCTCCCTACCCCATGGGGAATGAGCAGTTCTTC.

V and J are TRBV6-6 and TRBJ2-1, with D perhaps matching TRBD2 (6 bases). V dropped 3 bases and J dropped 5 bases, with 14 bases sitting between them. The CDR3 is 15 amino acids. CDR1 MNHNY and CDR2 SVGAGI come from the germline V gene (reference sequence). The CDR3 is CASSYLRGKNNEQFF. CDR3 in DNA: TGTGCCAGCAGTTATCTTCGGGGGAAGAACAATGAGCAGTTCTTC.

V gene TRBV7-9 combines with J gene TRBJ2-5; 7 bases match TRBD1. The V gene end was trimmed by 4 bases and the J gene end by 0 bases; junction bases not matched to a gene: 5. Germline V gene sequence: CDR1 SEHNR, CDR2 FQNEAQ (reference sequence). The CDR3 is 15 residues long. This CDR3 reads CASSSPGQYQETQYF. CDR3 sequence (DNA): TGTGCCAGCAGCTCCCCGGGACAGTACCAAGAGACCCAGTACTTC.

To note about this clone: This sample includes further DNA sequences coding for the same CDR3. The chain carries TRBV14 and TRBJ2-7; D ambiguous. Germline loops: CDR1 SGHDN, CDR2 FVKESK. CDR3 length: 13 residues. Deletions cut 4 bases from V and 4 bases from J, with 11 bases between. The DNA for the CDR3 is TGTGCCAGCAGCCTAGGGCGGACGTACGAGCAGTACTTC. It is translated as CASSLGRTYEQYF.